The 25 T cell receptor beta chains below come from one sample, sequenced in a study of T cells in localized non-small cell lung cancer. TCRdb's table, derived via immunoSEQ multiplex PCR, lists solely in-frame clones and lacks some. The repertoire consists of more than 30,000 clones, with approximately 81% occurring once and the leading ten covering 35% to 40%. Sequenced material: peripheral blood, taken before any cancer treatment. The receptors were sampled from a male donor aged 60 or older with stage II squamous cell lung carcinoma.

The chain couples TRBV9 to TRBJ2-3; possible D gene TRBD1, 5 bases. The ends were cut back, 2 bases at V and 3 bases at J, with 7 bases in the middle. CDR1 SGDLS and CDR2 YYNGEE come from the germline V gene. The CDR3 extends over 13 amino acids. The CDR3 sequence: CASSVDTTDTQYF. In nucleotides, the CDR3 is TGTGCCAGCAGCGTGGACACGACAGATACGCAGTATTTT.

CDR3 sequence: CASSGPQGARSYEQYF. In DNA, the CDR3 is TGTGCCAGCAGCGGCCCCCAGGGGGCGCGATCCTACGAGCAGTACTTC. The chain uses TRBV11-3 and TRBJ2-7; TRBD1 matches 8 bases. In germline, CDR1 is SGHNT, CDR2 YENEEA. This CDR3 contains 16 residues. The trim removed 5 bases at V and 1 base at J, leaving 10 bases unmatched. Using reference TRBV11-3 and TRBJ2-7 for the parts outside the CDR3, the full variable domain is EAGVVQSPRYKIIEKKQPVAFWCNPISGHNTLYWYLQNLGQGPELLIRYENEEAVDDSQLPKDRFSAERLKGVDSTLKIQPAELGDSAVYLCASSGPQGARSYEQYFGPGTRLTVT.

This clone has just one count. V usage is TRBV19 and J usage is TRBJ2-6, with TRBD2 identical over 8 bases. CDR3 size: 15 residues. The junction had 6 bases not matched to a gene; V was cut back by 3 bases and J by 8 bases. CDR1 and CDR2 (germline): LNHDA, SQIVND (reference sequence). CDR3 DNA sequence: TGTGCCAGTAGTATTATGAGCGGGAGCACCAACGTCCTGACTTTC. Protein sequence: CASSIMSGSTNVLTF.

The chain links TRBV2 to TRBJ2-1; D perhaps matches TRBD1 (6 bases). The CDR3 length is 14 residues. CDR1 is SNHLY, CDR2 FYNNEI, per germline. The ends were cut back, 6 bases at V and 0 bases at J, with 9 bases in the middle. CDR3 bases: TGTGCCAGCAGCCGGGACACCTCCTACAATGAGCAGTTCTTC. The encoded protein is CASSRDTSYNEQFF.

The chain uses TRBV6-6 and TRBJ2-7; D not certain. Germline V gene sequence: CDR1 MNHNY, CDR2 SVGAGI (reference sequence). CDR3 length equals 12 residues. The V end was cut by 0 bases, the J end by 10 bases, with 10 bases between. CDR3 protein: CASSYSTTVQYF. CDR3 DNA sequence: TGTGCCAGCAGTTACTCGACGACTGTTCAGTACTTC.

V and J are TRBV5-4 and TRBJ2-1; tentative D call: TRBD2 (5 bases). V lost 4 bases and J 5 bases, leaving 16 bases between the germline ends. Germline values: CDR1 SGHNT, CDR2 YYREEE (reference sequence). This CDR3 comprises 15 residues. The CDR3: CASSRTAAADNEQFF. The CDR3 nucleotides are TGTGCCAGCAGCCGGACGGCAGCGGCAGACAATGAGCAGTTCTTC.

The rearrangement links TRBV19 to TRBJ2-7; 11 bases fit TRBD1. CDR1 and CDR2 (germline): LNHDA, SQIVND (reference sequence). CDR3 size: 14 residues. With V trimmed by 9 bases and J by 2 bases, 6 bases remained unmatched. The CDR3 is CASNRGQGAYEQYF. CDR3 nucleotide sequence: TGTGCCAGCAATCGGGGACAGGGGGCCTACGAGCAGTACTTC. The full variable domain, rest sourced from reference TRBV19 and TRBJ2-7, is DGGITQSPKYLFRKEGQNVTLSCEQNLNHDAMYWYRQDPGQGLRLIYYSQIVNDFQKGDIAEGYSVSREKKESFPLTVTSAQKNPTAFYLCASNRGQGAYEQYFGPGTRLTVT.

This clone was found once. The gene calls are TRBV7-2 and TRBJ2-7; D ambiguous. The V gene's germline CDR1 is SGHTA and CDR2 FQGNSA. This CDR3 comprises 14 residues. Trimming pared 2 bases from V and 0 bases from J, leaving 8 bases between. The CDR3 sequence: CASSLSPLSYEQYF. CDR3 coding DNA: TGTGCCAGCAGCTTATCCCCACTCTCCTACGAGCAGTACTTC.

The rearrangement links TRBV28 to TRBJ1-6, with 9 bases identical to TRBD1. V was clipped by 3 bases and J by 10 bases; unmatched bases: 7. The CDR3 consists of 15 residues. Germline V gene lookup returns CDR1 MDHEN and CDR2 SYDVKM. This CDR3 reads CASSLPTGGGSPLHF. CDR3 in DNA: TGTGCCAGCAGTTTGCCGACAGGGGGGGGGTCACCCCTCCACTTT. The full variable domain, with the rest looked up from reference TRBV28 and TRBJ1-6, is DVKVTQSSRYLVKRTGEKVFLECVQDMDHENMFWYRQDPGLGLRLIYFSYDVKMKEKGDIPEGYSVSREKKERFSLILESASTNQTSMYLCASSLPTGGGSPLHFGNGTRLTVT.

The J gene is TRBJ2-3, the V gene TRBV5-1; D is uncertain. Per the germline V gene, CDR1 is SGHRS and CDR2 is YFSETQ. This CDR3 has 15 amino acids. V was shortened by 0 bases and J by 2 bases, with 10 bases between the two germline ends. The CDR3 sequence is CASSLVSSDTDTQYF. The CDR3 DNA follows: TGCGCCAGCAGCTTGGTTAGCTCGGACACAGATACGCAGTATTTT.

This clone occurred once. The chain is built from TRBV5-1 and TRBJ1-4, with a weak D call TRBD1 (6 bases). Germline V gives CDR1 SGHRS, CDR2 YFSETQ. The V and J ends lost 4 bases and 5 bases respectively, with 15 bases between them. This CDR3 spans 15 amino acids. This CDR3 is CASSGQTGQNEKLFF. DNA of the CDR3: TGCGCCAGCAGCGGTCAGACAGGCCAAAATGAAAAACTGTTTTTT.

The chain recombines TRBV6-1 with TRBJ1-2; D gene unclear. Germline assignment: CDR1 MNHNS and CDR2 SASEGT. V was pared by 5 bases and J by 1 base, with 8 bases between. There are 13 residues in the CDR3. The CDR3 here is CASSNRDNYGYTF. The CDR3 DNA reads TGTGCCAGCAGTAACCGAGATAACTATGGCTACACCTTC.

The rearrangement joins TRBV6-1 to TRBJ1-2; D unresolved. CDR1 is MNHNS, CDR2 SASEGT, per germline. Trimming took 1 base from V and 6 from J, leaving 21 bases between them. This CDR3 is 17 amino acids long. The CDR3 here is CASSEVGQSWGDDGYTF. The CDR3 DNA follows: TGTGCCAGCAGTGAAGTTGGGCAATCTTGGGGAGACGATGGCTACACCTTC.

J is TRBJ1-5 and V is TRBV27; the D is unclear. V was pared by 5 bases and J by 0 bases, with 8 bases between. The germline V gene has CDR1 MNHEY and CDR2 SMNVEV (reference sequence). This CDR3 has 14 amino acids. CDR3 in DNA: TGTGCCAGCAGTGACCAGAATAGCAATCAGCCCCAGCATTTT. Its translation is CASSDQNSNQPQHF.

This chain joins TRBV2 and TRBJ2-1, with 10 bases lining up with TRBD2. CDR3 length: 16 amino acids. V trimming: 3 bases; J trimming: 8 bases; junction bases outside the gene matches: 10. Germline CDR1 reads SNHLY; CDR2 reads FYNNEI. This chain's CDR3 is CASSEGLASLRDEQFF. The CDR3 DNA reads TGTGCCAGCAGTGAGGGACTAGCGAGTTTGAGGGATGAGCAGTTCTTC.

The V and J genes are TRBV18 and TRBJ1-3, with TRBD1 identical over 8 bases. The CDR3 totals 18 residues. V shed 4 bases and J 2 bases; nucleotides not matched to a gene: 13. Germline V gene data show CDR1 as KGHSH and CDR2 as LQKENI. CDR3 residues: CASSHGPQGALTGNTIYF. CDR3 nucleotide sequence: TGTGCCAGCTCACATGGACCCCAGGGGGCGCTGACTGGAAACACCATATATTTT.

This clone came up once. This sequence joins TRBV27 and TRBJ1-2; 8 nucleotides line up with TRBD1. This CDR3 contains 16 residues. J lost 4 bases, V lost 5 bases, and 12 bases had no gene match. Germline loops: CDR1 MNHEY, CDR2 SMNVEV (reference sequence). The CDR3 is CASSLGGQVGIYGYTF. In DNA, the CDR3 is TGTGCCAGCAGTCTCGGGGGACAGGTGGGAATCTATGGCTACACCTTC.

The genes are TRBV7-6 and TRBJ2-5; D possibly corresponds to TRBD2 (5 bases). Germline CDR1 reads SGHVS; CDR2 reads FNYEAQ. V was clipped by 6 bases and J by 2 bases, with 16 bases between them. This CDR3 comprises 15 residues. The CDR3 DNA sequence: TGTGCCAGCAGATGGGGAGCGGCGGTTCAAGAGACCCAGTACTTC. The encoded protein is CASRWGAAVQETQYF.

The CDR3 loop is CASSVGPVRDEGSGANVLTF. CDR3 DNA: TGTGCCAGCAGCGTAGGCCCGGTCCGAGACGAAGGCTCTGGGGCCAACGTCCTGACTTTC. The J gene is TRBJ2-6, the V gene TRBV9; D not certain. The CDR3 length is 20 residues. CDR1 SGDLS and CDR2 YYNGEE come from the germline V gene. V was shortened by 0 bases and J by 0 bases, with 19 bases between the two germline ends.

The chain links TRBV6-5 to TRBJ2-7, with 9 bases matching TRBD1. From germline, CDR1 is MNHEY and CDR2 SVGAGI. Trimming took 6 bases from V and 0 from J; bases not matched to a gene: 6. This CDR3 is built from 15 residues. The CDR3 sequence is CASRSGQGISYEQYF. For the CDR3, the DNA is TGTGCCAGCAGATCGGGACAGGGAATCTCCTACGAGCAGTACTTC.

The chain employs TRBV6-1 and TRBJ2-1, with TRBD2 matching over 8 bases. The germline gives CDR1 MNHNS, CDR2 SASEGT. V lost 3 bases and J lost 13; bases outside the gene matches: 5. The CDR3 totals 12 residues. Written as DNA, the CDR3 is TGTGCCAGCAGTGACCCAGCGGGGGCCCAGTTCTTC. Protein sequence: CASSDPAGAQFF.

V and J are TRBV5-1 and TRBJ1-6; D is ambiguous. Germline CDR1 is SGHRS and CDR2 is YFSETQ. With 3 bases removed from V and 1 base from J, the gap between germline ends came to 5 bases. The CDR3 has 14 amino acids. The CDR3 nucleotides read TGCGCCAGCAGCTCCGAGTCCTATAATTCACCCCTCCACTTT. Translated, it gives CASSSESYNSPLHF.

The V gene is TRBV9, the J gene TRBJ2-3; unclear D gene. The germline CDR1 and CDR2 sequences are SGDLS and YYNGEE. This CDR3 comprises 17 residues. The V end was cut by 0 bases, the J end by 2 bases, with 16 bases between. The CDR3 reads CASSVGVFHPSTDTQYF. Written as DNA, the CDR3 is TGTGCCAGCAGCGTAGGGGTCTTCCACCCCTCCACAGATACGCAGTATTTT.

The chain carries TRBV5-6 and TRBJ1-1, with D tentatively TRBD1 (5 bases). The CDR3 runs 13 residues. V was pared by 4 bases and J by 4 bases, with 11 bases between. Germline CDR1 reads SGHDT; CDR2 reads YYEEEE. The CDR3 reads CASSRGWSTEAFF. The DNA of the CDR3 is TGTGCCAGCAGCAGGGGCTGGAGCACTGAAGCTTTCTTT. The complete variable domain, with remaining parts taken from reference TRBV5-6 and TRBJ1-1, reads DAGVTQSPTHLIKTRGQQVTLRCSPKSGHDTVSWYQQALGQGPQFIFQYYEEEERQRGNFPDRFSGHQFPNYSSELNVNALLLGDSALYLCASSRGWSTEAFFGQGTRLTVV.

The chain couples TRBV5-1 to TRBJ2-3; TRBD2 matches at 9 bases. Germline-derived CDR1 and CDR2 are SGHRS and YFSETQ. With 2 bases clipped from V and 1 base from J, the junction kept 5 bases outside the gene matches. There are 16 residues in the CDR3. CDR3 in DNA: TGCGCCAGCAGCTTTGCTAGCGGGGTCCGCACAGATACGCAGTATTTT. Translating it yields CASSFASGVRTDTQYF.